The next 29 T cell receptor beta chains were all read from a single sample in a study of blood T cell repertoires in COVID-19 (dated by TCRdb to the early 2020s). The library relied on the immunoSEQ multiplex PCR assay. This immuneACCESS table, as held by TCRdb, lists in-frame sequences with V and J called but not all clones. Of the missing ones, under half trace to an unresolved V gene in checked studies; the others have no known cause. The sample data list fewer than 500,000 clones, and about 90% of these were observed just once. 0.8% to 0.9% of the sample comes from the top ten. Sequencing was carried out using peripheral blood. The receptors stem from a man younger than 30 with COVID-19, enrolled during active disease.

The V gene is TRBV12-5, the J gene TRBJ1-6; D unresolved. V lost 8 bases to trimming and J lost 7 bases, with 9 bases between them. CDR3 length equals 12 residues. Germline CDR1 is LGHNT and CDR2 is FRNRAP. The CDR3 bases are TGTGCTAGTAGTTCCTCCAATTCACCCCTCCACTTT. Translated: CASSSSNSPLHF.

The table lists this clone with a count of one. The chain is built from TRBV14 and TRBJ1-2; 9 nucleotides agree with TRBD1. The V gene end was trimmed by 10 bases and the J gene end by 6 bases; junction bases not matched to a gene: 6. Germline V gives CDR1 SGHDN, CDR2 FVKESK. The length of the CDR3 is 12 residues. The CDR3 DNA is TGTGCCACACCACAGGGGGCGGATGGCTACACCTTC. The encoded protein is CATPQGADGYTF.

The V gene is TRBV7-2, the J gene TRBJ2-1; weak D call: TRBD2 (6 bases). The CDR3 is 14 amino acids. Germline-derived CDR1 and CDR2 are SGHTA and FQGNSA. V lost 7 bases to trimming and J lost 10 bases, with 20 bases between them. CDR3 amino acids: CASNRGGTPKEQFF. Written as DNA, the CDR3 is TGTGCCAGCAACCGCGGCGGGACCCCAAAGGAGCAGTTCTTC.

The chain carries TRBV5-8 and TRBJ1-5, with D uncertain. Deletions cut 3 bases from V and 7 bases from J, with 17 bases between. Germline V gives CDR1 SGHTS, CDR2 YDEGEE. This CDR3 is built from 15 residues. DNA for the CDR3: TGTGCCAGCAGCTGGACCTTCGGGGTCAGGCAGCCCCAGCATTTT. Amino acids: CASSWTFGVRQPQHF.

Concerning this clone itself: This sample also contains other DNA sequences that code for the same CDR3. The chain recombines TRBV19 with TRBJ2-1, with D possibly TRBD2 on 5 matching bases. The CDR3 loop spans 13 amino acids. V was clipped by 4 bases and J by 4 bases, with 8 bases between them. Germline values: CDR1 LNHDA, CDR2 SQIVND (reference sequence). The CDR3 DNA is TGTGCCAGTAGTACAAGCGGATACAATGAGCAGTTCTTC. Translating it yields CASSTSGYNEQFF. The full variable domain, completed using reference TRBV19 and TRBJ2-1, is DGGITQSPKYLFRKEGQNVTLSCEQNLNHDAMYWYRQDPGQGLRLIYYSQIVNDFQKGDIAEGYSVSREKKESFPLTVTSAQKNPTAFYLCASSTSGYNEQFFGPGTRLTVL.

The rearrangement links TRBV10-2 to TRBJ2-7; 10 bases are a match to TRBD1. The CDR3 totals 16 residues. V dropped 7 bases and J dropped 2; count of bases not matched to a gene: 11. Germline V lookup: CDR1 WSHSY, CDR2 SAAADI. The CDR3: CASKRLETGGTYEQYF. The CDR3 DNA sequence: TGCGCCAGCAAGCGCTTAGAGACAGGGGGCACCTACGAGCAGTACTTC.

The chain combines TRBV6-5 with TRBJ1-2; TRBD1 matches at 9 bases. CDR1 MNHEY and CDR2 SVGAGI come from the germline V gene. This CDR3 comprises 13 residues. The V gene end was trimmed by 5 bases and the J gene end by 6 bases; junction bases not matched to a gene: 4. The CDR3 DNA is TGTGCCAGCAGTCTCCGGGACAGGGATGGCTACACCTTC. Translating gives CASSLRDRDGYTF.

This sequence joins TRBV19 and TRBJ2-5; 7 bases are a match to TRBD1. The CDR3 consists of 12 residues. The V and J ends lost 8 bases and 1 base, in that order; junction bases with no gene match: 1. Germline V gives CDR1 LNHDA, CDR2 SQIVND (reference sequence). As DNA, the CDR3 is TGTGCCAGTTGGGACAGCCAAGAGACCCAGTACTTC. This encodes CASWDSQETQYF.

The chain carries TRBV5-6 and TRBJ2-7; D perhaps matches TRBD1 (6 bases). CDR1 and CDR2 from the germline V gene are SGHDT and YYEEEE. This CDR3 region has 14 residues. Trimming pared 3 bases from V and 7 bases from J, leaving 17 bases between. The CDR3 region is CASSSARGRGEQYF. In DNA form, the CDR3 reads TGTGCCAGCAGCTCCGCTCGGGGCAGGGGAGAGCAGTACTTC.

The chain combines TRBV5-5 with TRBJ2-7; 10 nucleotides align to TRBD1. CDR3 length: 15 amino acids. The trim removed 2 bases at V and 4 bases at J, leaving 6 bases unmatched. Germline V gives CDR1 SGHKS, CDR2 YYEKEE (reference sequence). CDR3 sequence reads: CASSLGGQGLYEQYF. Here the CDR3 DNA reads TGTGCCAGCAGCTTAGGGGGACAGGGGCTTTACGAGCAGTACTTC. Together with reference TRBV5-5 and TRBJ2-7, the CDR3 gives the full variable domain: DAGVTQSPTHLIKTRGQQVTLRCSPISGHKSVSWYQQVLGQGPQFIFQYYEKEERGRGNFPDRFSARQFPNYSSELNVNALLLGDSALYLCASSLGGQGLYEQYFGPGTRLTVT.

In DNA, the CDR3 is TGTGCCAGCTCACAACAGGGGGAACCCCTCCACTTT. This translates into CASSQQGEPLHF. V usage is TRBV18 and J usage is TRBJ1-6; 8 bases are a match to TRBD1. J lost 12 bases, V lost 4 bases, and 2 bases had no gene match. The CDR3 is made up of 12 amino acids. CDR1 is KGHSH, CDR2 LQKENI, per germline.

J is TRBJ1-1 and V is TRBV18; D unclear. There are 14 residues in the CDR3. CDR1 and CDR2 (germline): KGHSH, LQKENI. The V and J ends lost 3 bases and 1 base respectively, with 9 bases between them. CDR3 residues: CASSPGRGNTEAFF. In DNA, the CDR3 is TGTGCCAGCTCACCCGGGCGGGGGAACACTGAAGCTTTCTTT.

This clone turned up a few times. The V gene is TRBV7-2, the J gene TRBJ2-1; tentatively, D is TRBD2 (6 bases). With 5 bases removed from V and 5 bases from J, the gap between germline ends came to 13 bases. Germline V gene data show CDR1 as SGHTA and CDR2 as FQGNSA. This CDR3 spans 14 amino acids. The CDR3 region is CASSPSGQDNEQFF. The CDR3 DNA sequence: TGTGCCAGCAGCCCGAGCGGGCAGGACAATGAGCAGTTCTTC.

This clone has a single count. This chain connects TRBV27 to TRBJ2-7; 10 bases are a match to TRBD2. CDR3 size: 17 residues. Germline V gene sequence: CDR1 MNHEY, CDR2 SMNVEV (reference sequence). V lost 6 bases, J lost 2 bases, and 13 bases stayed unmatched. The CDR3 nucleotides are TGTGCCAGCAGCATCAACTTCGGAGCGGGGGGGCCCTACGAGCAGTACTTC. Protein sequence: CASSINFGAGGPYEQYF.

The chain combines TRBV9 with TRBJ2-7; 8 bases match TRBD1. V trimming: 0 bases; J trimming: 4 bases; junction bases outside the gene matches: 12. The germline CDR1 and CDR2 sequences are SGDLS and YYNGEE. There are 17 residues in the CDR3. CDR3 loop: CASSVESETGVLYEQYF. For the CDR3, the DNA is TGTGCCAGCAGCGTAGAATCCGAGACAGGGGTTTTATACGAGCAGTACTTC.

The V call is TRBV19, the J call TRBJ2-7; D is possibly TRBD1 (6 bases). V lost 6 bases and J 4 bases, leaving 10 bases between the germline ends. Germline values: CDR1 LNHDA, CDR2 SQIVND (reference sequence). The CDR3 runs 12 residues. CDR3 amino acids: CASSRGRYEQYF. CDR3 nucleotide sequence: TGTGCCAGTAGCAGGGGCAGATACGAGCAGTACTTC.

CDR3 nucleotides: TGTGCCAGCAGCCAAACAGGGGGTAAAGGCTACACCTTC. This encodes CASSQTGGKGYTF. The V call is TRBV3-1 (or the pseudogene TRBV3-2), the J call TRBJ1-2, with TRBD1 matching over 8 bases. Germline V gives CDR1 LGHDT, CDR2 YNNKEL (reference sequence). Unmatched junction bases numbered 4, after V lost 2 bases and J lost 8 bases. The CDR3 length is 13 residues.

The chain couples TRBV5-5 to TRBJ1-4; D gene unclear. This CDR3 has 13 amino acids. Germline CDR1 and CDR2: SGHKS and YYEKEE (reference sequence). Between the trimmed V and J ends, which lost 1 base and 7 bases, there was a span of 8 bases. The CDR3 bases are TGTGCCAGCAGCTTGCCCCGAGCTGAAAAACTGTTTTTT. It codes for CASSLPRAEKLFF.

CDR3 sequence reads: CAWSRLAGVGETQYF. CDR3 nucleotide sequence: TGTGCCTGGAGTAGACTAGCGGGAGTAGGAGAGACCCAGTACTTC. This chain connects TRBV30 to TRBJ2-5, with 12 bases fitting TRBD2. V dropped 2 bases and J dropped 4; count of bases not matched to a gene: 5. Germline V gene sequence: CDR1 GTSNPN, CDR2 SVGIG (reference sequence). The CDR3 consists of 15 residues. Full variable domain (remainder filled in from reference TRBV30 and TRBJ2-5): SQTIHQWPATLVQPVGSPLSLECTVEGTSNPNLYWYRQAAGRGLQLLFYSVGIGQISSEVPQNLSASRPQDRQFILSSKKLLLSDSGFYLCAWSRLAGVGETQYFGPGTRLLVL.

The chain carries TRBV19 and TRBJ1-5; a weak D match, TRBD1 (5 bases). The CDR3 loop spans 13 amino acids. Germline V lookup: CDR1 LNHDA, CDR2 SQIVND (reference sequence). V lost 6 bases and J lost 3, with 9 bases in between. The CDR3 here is CASSRTYNQPQHF. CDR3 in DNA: TGTGCCAGTAGCCGGACATACAATCAGCCCCAGCATTTT.

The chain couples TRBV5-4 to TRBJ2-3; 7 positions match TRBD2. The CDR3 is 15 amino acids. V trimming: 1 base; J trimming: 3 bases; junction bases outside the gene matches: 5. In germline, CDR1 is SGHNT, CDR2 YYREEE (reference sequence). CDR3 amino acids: CASSLRRAGTDTQYF. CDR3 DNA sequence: TGTGCCAGCAGCTTGCGGCGAGCGGGGACAGATACGCAGTATTTT.

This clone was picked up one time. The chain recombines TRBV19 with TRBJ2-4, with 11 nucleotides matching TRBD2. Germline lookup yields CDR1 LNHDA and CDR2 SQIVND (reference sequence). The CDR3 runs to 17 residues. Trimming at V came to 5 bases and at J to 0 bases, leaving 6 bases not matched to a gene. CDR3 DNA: TGTGCCAGTAGTGAGGGACTAGCGGACCTAGCCAAAAACATTCAGTACTTC. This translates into CASSEGLADLAKNIQYF. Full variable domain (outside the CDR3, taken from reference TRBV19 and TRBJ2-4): DGGITQSPKYLFRKEGQNVTLSCEQNLNHDAMYWYRQDPGQGLRLIYYSQIVNDFQKGDIAEGYSVSREKKESFPLTVTSAQKNPTAFYLCASSEGLADLAKNIQYFGAGTRLSVL.

CDR3 in amino acids: CASSTGTGEVDEQYF. The CDR3 nucleotides read TGTGCCAGTAGTACCGGGACAGGCGAGGTTGACGAGCAGTACTTC. The rearrangement joins TRBV19 to TRBJ2-7, with TRBD1 identical over 8 bases. Germline assignment: CDR1 LNHDA and CDR2 SQIVND (reference sequence). V lost 4 bases, J lost 5 bases, and 10 bases stayed unmatched. CDR3 length: 15 residues.

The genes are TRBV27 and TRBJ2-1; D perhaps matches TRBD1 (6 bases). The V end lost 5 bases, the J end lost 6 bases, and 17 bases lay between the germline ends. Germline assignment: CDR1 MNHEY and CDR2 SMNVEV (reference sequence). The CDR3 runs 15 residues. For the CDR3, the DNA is TGTGCCAGCAGTACCGGACAGACGCTACTCAATGAGCAGTTCTTC. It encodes CASSTGQTLLNEQFF.

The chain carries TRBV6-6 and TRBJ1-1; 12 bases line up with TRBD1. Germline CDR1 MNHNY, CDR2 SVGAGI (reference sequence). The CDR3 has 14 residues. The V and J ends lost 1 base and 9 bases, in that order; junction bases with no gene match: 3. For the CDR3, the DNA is TGTGCCAGCAGTTACTTGGGACAGGGGGCTAAAGCTTTCTTT. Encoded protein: CASSYLGQGAKAFF.

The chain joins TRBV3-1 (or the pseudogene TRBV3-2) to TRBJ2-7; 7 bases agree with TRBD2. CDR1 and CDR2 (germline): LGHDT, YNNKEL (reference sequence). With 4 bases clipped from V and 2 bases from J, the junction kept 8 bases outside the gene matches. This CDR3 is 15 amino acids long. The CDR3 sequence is CASSLGLAAAYEQYF. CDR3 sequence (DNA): TGTGCCAGCAGCCTTGGGCTAGCGGCGGCCTACGAGCAGTACTTC.

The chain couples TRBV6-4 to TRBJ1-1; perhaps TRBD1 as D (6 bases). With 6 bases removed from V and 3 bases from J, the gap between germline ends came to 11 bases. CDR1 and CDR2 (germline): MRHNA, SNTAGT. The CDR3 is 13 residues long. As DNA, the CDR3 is TGTGCCAGCAGCGAGGGGGAATACACTGAAGCTTTCTTT. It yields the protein CASSEGEYTEAFF.

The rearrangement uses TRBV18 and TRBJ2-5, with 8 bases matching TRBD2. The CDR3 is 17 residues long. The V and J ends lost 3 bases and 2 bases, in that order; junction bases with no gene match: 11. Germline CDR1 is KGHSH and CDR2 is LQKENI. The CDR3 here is CASSPVPAGALQETQYF. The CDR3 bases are TGTGCCAGCTCACCGGTTCCAGCGGGGGCCCTACAAGAGACCCAGTACTTC.

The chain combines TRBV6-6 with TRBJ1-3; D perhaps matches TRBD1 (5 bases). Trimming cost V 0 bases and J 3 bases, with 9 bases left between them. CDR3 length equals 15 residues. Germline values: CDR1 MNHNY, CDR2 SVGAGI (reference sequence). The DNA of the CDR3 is TGTGCCAGCAGTTACTCTGGCAGGGATGGAAACACCATATATTTT. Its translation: CASSYSGRDGNTIYF.